This is a list of T cell receptor beta chains from one sample in a study of CD8+CD57+ T cells in acquired aplastic anemia. TCRdb re-called the reads with MiXCR, one entry per CDR3 protein. The sample lists about half a million distinct CDR3 sequences, approximately 32% occurring once. The sample was sorted CD4+, CD8+, or CD8+CD57+ T cells (not recorded which) from PBMCs. These TCRs come from a human donor with aplastic anemia. The CDR3 runs from the conserved cysteine through the conserved F or W. D genes are given only for firm matches. Clone size is given for some rows only: seen once, a few or many times, or a class if the clone is expanded.

>once|TRBD1|TRBV4-3|TRBJ2-2
TGCGCCAGCAGCCATGCGGACAGGGTTAAGACCGGGGAGCTGTTTTTT
CASSHADRVKTGELFF
>many|TRBD1|TRBV2|TRBJ1-1
TGTGCCAGCAGGTCCGGGACAGGCGGGGAGGAGGCTTTCTTT
CASRSGTGGEEAFF
>-|-|TRBV9|TRBJ2-2
TGTGCCAGCAGTCGATTAGGGGAGAAGGGCGGGGAGCTGTTTTTT
CASSRLGEKGGELFF
>few|-|TRBV5-1|TRBJ2-7
TGCGCCAGCAGCTTGGCCGGGACAAGAAGCTCCTACGAGCAGTACTTC
CASSLAGTRSSYEQYF
>many|-|TRBV20-1|TRBJ1-1
TGCAGTGCTAGGGTAGCCCGTAAAGCTTTCTTT
CSARVARKAFF
>-|-|TRBV7-6|TRBJ2-7
TGTGCCAGCAGCTTAGGGACATCAACCTACGAGCAGTACTTC
CASSLGTSTYEQYF
>many|-|TRBV10-2|TRBJ1-3
TGCGCCAGCAGTGATGGTGGATCTGGAAACACCATATATTTT
CASSDGGSGNTIYF
>many|-|TRBV12-3/TRBV12-4|TRBJ1-6
TGTGCCAGCAGTCTCAGACAGGCCCGGTCACCCCTCCACTTT
CASSLRQARSPLHF
>few|-|TRBV11-1|TRBJ1-1
TGTGCCAGCAGCCGGAACTCGAACACTGAAGCTTTCTTT
CASSRNSNTEAFF
>many|-|TRBV4-2|TRBJ1-2
TGTGCCAGCAGCCAAGATCTTACGACTGACTATGGCTACACCTTC
CASSQDLTTDYGYTF
>many|-|TRBV2|TRBJ1-2
TGTGCCAGCAGTGAAGCGCTCTCGGCGGGTGGCTACACCTTC
CASSEALSAGGYTF
>few|-|TRBV19|TRBJ2-1
TGTGCCAGTAGTATTGTGTACGGGTACAATGAGCAGTTCTTC
CASSIVYGYNEQFF
>many|-|TRBV7-2|TRBJ1-2
TGTGCCAGCAGCAATTGGACGGAACTCTATGGCTACACCTTC
CASSNWTELYGYTF
>-|TRBD2|TRBV25-1|TRBJ2-7
TGTGCCAGAAGGACTAGCGGGCCTCCGGGGGCTAGCGGTTCCTACGAGCAGTACTTC
CARRTSGPPGASGSYEQYF
>-|-|TRBV11-2|TRBJ2-3
TGTGCCAGCAGCTTAGGGGCTAGCGGCACAGATACGCAGTATTTT
CASSLGASGTDTQYF
>once|TRBD1|TRBV19|TRBJ2-5
TGTGCCAGCACAAATACCAGGGGGCCCCAAGAGACCCAGTACTTC
CASTNTRGPQETQYF
>few|TRBD1|TRBV19|TRBJ1-6
TGTGCCAGTAGTATATCTCCGGGACAGGGGGCTTGGCCCCTCCACTTT
CASSISPGQGAWPLHF
>many|-|TRBV7-9|TRBJ1-2
TGTGCCAGCAGCCCAGTTGGGTATGGCTACACCTTC
CASSPVGYGYTF
>-|-|TRBV5-4|TRBJ1-1
TGTGCCAGCAGAACAGACCTCTCCAGTGAAGCTTTCTTT
CASRTDLSSEAFF
>-|-|TRBV20-1|TRBJ1-2
TGCAGTGCTGGGGGGACGTCCCTCGGCTACACCTTC
CSAGGTSLGYTF
>-|-|TRBV10-1|TRBJ2-3
TGCGCCAGCAGTGAGTCCGGGCGGGACAATACGCAGTATTTT
CASSESGRDNTQYF
>many|TRBD1|TRBV5-1|TRBJ1-1
TGCGCCAGCAGCGCGTGGACAGGGGGTCCGACTGAAGCTTTCTTT
CASSAWTGGPTEAFF
>many|TRBD2|TRBV20-1|TRBJ2-7
TGCAGTGCTCGGACTAGCGGGTTATACGAGCAGTACTTC
CSARTSGLYEQYF
>-|TRBD1|TRBV7-6|TRBJ2-7
TGTGCCAGCAGCTTAGCGGTGGACAGGGAAATAGAGCAGTACTTC
CASSLAVDREIEQYF
>many|TRBD1|TRBV24-1|TRBJ1-2
TGTGCCACCAGTGAAACCGGGACAGGGGGCGCGGTCTATGGCTACACCTTC
CATSETGTGGAVYGYTF
>few|TRBD2|TRBV7-6|TRBJ2-5
TGTGCCAGCAGGGATCGGGGGGGCCCGGAAGAGACCCAGTACTTC
CASRDRGGPEETQYF
>few|-|TRBV2|TRBJ2-1
TGTGCCAGCAGTGAATTTATAGGGGAACATGAGCAGTTCTTC
CASSEFIGEHEQFF
>few|-|TRBV2|TRBJ1-2
TGTGCCAGTCCGGGGAAAAACTATGGCTACACCTTC
CASPGKNYGYTF
>many|-|TRBV10-3|TRBJ1-4
TGTGCCATCAATTCAGGGATGGCTAATGAAAAACTGTTTTTT
CAINSGMANEKLFF
>many|TRBD1|TRBV29-1|TRBJ1-1
TGCAGCGTAGGACAGGTCGAAAGAGCTTTCTTT
CSVGQVERAFF
>many|-|TRBV9|TRBJ1-5
TGTGCCAGCAGCGTGTCTGGGGTTTTGAATCAGCCCCAGCATTTT
CASSVSGVLNQPQHF
>-|-|TRBV7-2|TRBJ1-6
TGTGCCAGCAGCTTAGCCTTCGGGCCACCCCTCCACTTT
CASSLAFGPPLHF
>many|TRBD1|TRBV19|TRBJ1-6
TGTGCCAGTAGTAACAGGGGTTTGGAATACTCACCCCTCCACTTT
CASSNRGLEYSPLHF
>-|TRBD1|TRBV14|TRBJ1-2
TGTGCCAGCAGCCATGCCGGGACAGGGTCCCTTGAAGCTAACTATGGCTACACCTTC
CASSHAGTGSLEANYGYTF
>-|-|TRBV19|TRBJ2-5
TGTGCCAGTACTCCAGGAGGCGAGGCCCAGTACTTC
CASTPGGEAQYF
>many|TRBD2|TRBV7-8|TRBJ2-3
TGTGCCAGCAGCTTAGTAGCGGGAGGTCCAGATACGCAGTATTTT
CASSLVAGGPDTQYF
>-|TRBD1|TRBV20-1|TRBJ1-1
TGCAGTGCGTGGGAATTCGGACAGGGGGCTGGGACTGAAGCTTTCTTT
CSAWEFGQGAGTEAFF
>many|-|TRBV6-1|TRBJ2-7
TGTGCCAGCACAAGTCGGGGGTTCGAGCAGTACTTC
CASTSRGFEQYF
>few|TRBD2|TRBV25-1|TRBJ2-3
TGTGCCAGCAGCCTAGCGGGGGCCACTAGCACAGATACGCAGTATTTT
CASSLAGATSTDTQYF
>-|TRBD2|TRBV29-1|TRBJ2-1
TGCAGCATGGGACTAGCGGGGGAGGGTGAGCAGTTCTTC
CSMGLAGEGEQFF
>-|TRBD1|TRBV7-9|TRBJ1-1
TGTGCCAGCAGCTCGACAGGGAGGCTTACTGAAGCTTTCTTT
CASSSTGRLTEAFF
>-|TRBD2|TRBV12-3/TRBV12-4|TRBJ2-1
TGTGCCAGCAAGACTAGCGCAAACTCCTACAATGAGCAGTTCTTC
CASKTSANSYNEQFF